This T cell receptor (beta chain) is from a study of cytomegalovirus exposure and HLA in healthy donors. Overall study findings and caveats: Within the 130 or so validation repertoires, first-cohort TCR clusters tended to co-occur, according to a later analysis.

Germline CDR1 and CDR2: SGHRS and YFSETQ. Trimming shortened V by 0 bases and J by 0 bases, and 8 bases separated the two germline ends. The CDR3 runs to 15 residues. Data came from immunoSEQ multiplex PCR; TCRdb stores just in-frame clones and leaves some out. The sample comprises 110,000 to 150,000 clones, around 89% of which are singletons, and about 6.6% rests with the top ten. Concerning this clone itself: Its antigen is not known.

This sequence joins TRBV5-1 and TRBJ2-3; D is unclear. This TCR came from a woman in her 30s in good health and CMV-seropositive. Input material: PBMCs. CDR3 coding DNA: TGCGCCAGCAGCTTGGATCCTAGTAGCACAGATACGCAGTATTTT. This codes for CASSLDPSSTDTQYF.